Below are 8 T cell receptor beta chains sequenced from a single sample in a study of tumor-infiltrating lymphocytes in primary liver carcinoma. Production of TCR beta cDNA used about 500 ng total RNA together with a constant-region primer. Amplification in three nested multiplex PCR rounds with slightly modified ARM-PCR gave rise to TCR beta libraries. Both of the initial two PCR rounds ran for nine to eleven cycles and employed TRBV1-TRBV30 forward primers alongside a C-beta reverse primer. From the multiplex PCR reads, TCRdb called clonotypes with MiXCR, one entry per CDR3 protein. The profile covers 250,000 to 350,000 distinct CDR3 sequences, with approximately 58% appearing a single time and approximately 15% taken by the ten largest. The researchers obtained blood RNA from unsorted whole blood and also extracted germline DNA. What was sequenced was peripheral blood. The receptors here all came from a woman between 25 and 40 years old with primary liver carcinoma and hepatitis B virus infection.

In its sample, this clonotype was seen a few times. V gene TRBV4-2 combines with J gene TRBJ2-7; D gene unclear. V gave up 0 bases and J gave up 6 bases, with 12 bases separating them. The CDR3 sequence is 14 residues long. Germline CDR1 is LGHNA and CDR2 is YNFKEQ. CDR3 in DNA: TGTGCCAGCAGCCAAGAACACTACGGCGGCGAGCAGTACTTC. Translated: CASSQEHYGGEQYF.

To note about this clonotype: One junction end disagrees with the germline gene, perhaps due to a read error. The V call is TRBV11-2, the J call TRBJ2-7; TRBD1 is a possible D gene (5 bases). The CDR3 runs 14 residues. Per germline, CDR1 SGHAT and CDR2 FQNNGV. The CDR3 nucleotides are TGTGCCAGCAGCCTACGCAGGGCCTCCTACGTGCAGTACTTC. Its protein is CASSLRRASYVQYF.

As for this clonotype: One base away lies a much larger clone, so this may be a sequencing read error. DNA of the CDR3: TGTGCCAGCGGTGACGACAGGGGGGGGAATGAGCAGTTCTTC. This sequence encodes CASGDDRGGNEQFF. The rearrangement joins TRBV6-5 to TRBJ2-1, with TRBD1 matching 9 bases. This CDR3 comprises 14 residues. Losses at the gene ends were 8 bases for V and 7 bases for J; bases not matched to a gene: 9. Germline V lookup: CDR1 MNHEY, CDR2 SVGAGI.

The rearrangement joins TRBV13 to TRBJ1-1, with D tentatively TRBD1 (5 bases). There are 15 residues in the CDR3. V was cut by 0 bases and J by 5 bases, with 13 bases left in between. Looked up from germline, CDR1 is PRHDT and CDR2 is FYEKMQ (reference sequence). The CDR3 here is CASSLGGAGKTEAFF. DNA of the CDR3: TGTGCCAGCAGCTTAGGCGGGGCGGGTAAAACTGAAGCTTTCTTT. The variable domain in full, completed from reference TRBV13 and TRBJ1-1, reads AAGVIQSPRHLIKEKRETATLKCYPIPRHDTVYWYQQGPGQDPQFLISFYEKMQSDKGSIPDRFSAQQFSDYHSELNMSSLELGDSALYFCASSLGGAGKTEAFFGQGTRLTVV.

This clonotype was seen only once. A much larger clone lies a single base off, so this may be a read error. The V and J genes are TRBV29-1 and TRBJ2-2; possible D gene TRBD1, 6 bases. Germline V gives CDR1 SQVTM, CDR2 ANQGSEA. The CDR3 runs to 12 residues. The CDR3 DNA follows: TGCAGCGCCGGAAGGGACACCAGGGAGCTGTTTTTT. This gives the protein CSAGRDTRELFF.

The rearrangement uses TRBV16 and TRBJ2-7; 8 nucleotides match TRBD1. CDR1 and CDR2 from the germline V gene are KGHSY and FQNENV. Unmatched junction bases numbered 6, after V lost 5 bases and J lost 3 bases. This CDR3 has 14 amino acids. The CDR3 loop is CASSGSGGSYEQYF. The DNA for the CDR3 is TGTGCCAGCAGCGGATCAGGGGGCAGCTACGAGCAGTACTTC.

The gene calls are TRBV12-3 or TRBV12-4 and TRBJ1-2; a possible D gene is TRBD1 (6 bases). The CDR3 has 16 residues. Trimming took off 5 bases at V and 5 bases at J, with 21 bases between the two ends. CDR3 protein: CASSPNDSEGGYGYTF. CDR3 DNA sequence: TGTGCCAGCAGTCCCAATGACAGTGAAGGGGGATATGGCTACACCTTC.

Worth noting for this clonotype: Just one base apart from a much larger clone, this may be a read error. The CDR3 DNA sequence: TGTGCCAGCAGTTTAACAGGGGACGCGGTAGATACGCAGTATTTT. Amino acids: CASSLTGDAVDTQYF. The V gene is TRBV6-6, the J gene TRBJ2-3; 7 bases line up with TRBD1. Per germline, CDR1 MNHNY and CDR2 SVGAGI (reference sequence). V lost 4 bases, J lost 5 bases, and 9 bases stayed unmatched. The CDR3 is 15 amino acids.